The 28 T cell receptor beta chains reported below all come from one sample, sequenced in a study of beta chain features in type 1 diabetes. The isolated RNA, all of it, was reverse transcribed, so expressed TCRB transcripts were what got sequenced. Measured with immunoSEQ multiplex PCR; TCRdb has only the in-frame clones, and not every one. The sample yields about 320,000 clones, less than 15% seen once. Sequenced sample: central memory CD4+ T cells from blood. Receptor source: a man aged 30 to 45 in good health.

The chain has TRBV28 and TRBJ2-5; D is undetermined. Trimming left V 6 bases short and J 1 base short, with 12 bases between. CDR3 length equals 14 residues. Germline values: CDR1 MDHEN, CDR2 SYDVKM. CDR3 amino acids: CASSQNTVQETQYF. CDR3 DNA sequence: TGTGCCAGCAGCCAGAATACCGTCCAAGAGACCCAGTACTTC. The full variable domain, completed using reference TRBV28 and TRBJ2-5, is DVKVTQSSRYLVKRTGEKVFLECVQDMDHENMFWYRQDPGLGLRLIYFSYDVKMKEKGDIPEGYSVSREKKERFSLILESASTNQTSMYLCASSQNTVQETQYFGPGTRLLVL.

This clone has more than one count but fewer than ten. The chain has TRBV7-2 and TRBJ2-5, with 11 bases lining up with TRBD2. V gave up 3 bases and J gave up 5 bases; unmatched junction bases: 2. The CDR3 sequence is 14 residues long. Germline V gene data show CDR1 as SGHTA and CDR2 as FQGNSA. Written as DNA, the CDR3 is TGTGCCAGCAGCTTGCCTAGCGGGAGGGAGACCCAGTACTTC. Protein sequence: CASSLPSGRETQYF.

The V gene is TRBV4-3, the J gene TRBJ1-2, with TRBD1 matching over 8 bases. The CDR3 loop spans 14 amino acids. Trimming removed 4 bases from V and 7 bases from J; junction bases left unmatched: 8. CDR1 and CDR2 from the germline V gene are LGHNA and YSLEER. CDR3 DNA: TGCGCCAGCAGCCGAGGACAGGGACTCGCTGGCTACACCTTC. Protein product: CASSRGQGLAGYTF.

This clone has a handful of counts. V gene TRBV7-2 combines with J gene TRBJ1-2; D is unclear. CDR1 is SGHTA, CDR2 FQGNSA, per germline. Between the trimmed V and J ends, which lost 5 bases and 4 bases, there was a span of 14 bases. The CDR3 has 14 amino acids. The CDR3 sequence is CASSPGWGSYGYTF. CDR3 DNA: TGTGCCAGCAGCCCCGGCTGGGGATCCTATGGCTACACCTTC.

In its sample, this clone was seen a few times. The rearrangement links TRBV5-1 to TRBJ1-2; D is possibly TRBD1 (5 bases). Trimming left V 0 bases short and J 0 bases short, with 6 bases between. This CDR3 is built from 14 residues. Looked up from germline, CDR1 is SGHRS and CDR2 is YFSETQ. CDR3 region: CASSLGTTNYGYTF. The DNA for the CDR3 is TGCGCCAGCAGCTTGGGGACAACTAACTATGGCTACACCTTC.

This clone was detected many times. V usage is TRBV7-9 and J usage is TRBJ2-5, with D tentatively TRBD1 or TRBD2 (6 bases each). V was cut by 4 bases and J by 4 bases, with 16 bases left in between. CDR3 length: 15 amino acids. Germline V gene data show CDR1 as SEHNR and CDR2 as FQNEAQ (reference sequence). This CDR3 reads CASSSHREVGETQYF. CDR3 in DNA: TGTGCCAGCAGCTCCCACAGGGAGGTGGGAGAGACCCAGTACTTC. Full variable domain (remainder filled in from reference TRBV7-9 and TRBJ2-5): DTGVSQNPRHKITKRGQNVTFRCDPISEHNRLYWYRQTLGQGPEFLTYFQNEAQLEKSRLLSDRFSAERPKGSFSTLEIQRTEQGDSAMYLCASSSHREVGETQYFGPGTRLLVL.

The J gene is TRBJ2-5, the V gene TRBV7-6; 7 nucleotides line up with TRBD1. This CDR3 contains 15 residues. Per germline, CDR1 SGHVS and CDR2 FNYEAQ. V gave up 4 bases and J gave up 5 bases; unmatched junction bases: 10. The CDR3 loop reads CASSSSTGKVETQYF. CDR3 in DNA: TGTGCCAGCAGCTCTTCGACAGGGAAGGTGGAGACCCAGTACTTC. Combining the CDR3 with reference TRBV7-6 and TRBJ2-5 gives the whole variable domain GAGVSQSPRYKVTKRGQDVALRCDPISGHVSLYWYRQALGQGPEFLTYFNYEAQQDKSGLPNDRFSAERPEGSISTLTIQRTEQRDSAMYRCASSSSTGKVETQYFGPGTRLLVL.

This clone was observed a handful of times. V usage is TRBV10-3 and J usage is TRBJ1-5; possibly TRBD1 for D (5 bases). V lost 3 bases, J lost 4 bases, and 10 bases lay in between. CDR3 length: 14 residues. CDR1 and CDR2 from the germline V gene are ENHRY and SYGVKD. The CDR3 DNA follows: TGTGCCATCAGTGATTCAGGGAGTAATCAGCCCCAGCATTTT. Residues: CAISDSGSNQPQHF.

This clone has only a few counts. The chain carries TRBV11-2 and TRBJ1-6; D is ambiguous. CDR1 and CDR2 (germline): SGHAT, FQNNGV. Trimming shortened V by 2 bases and J by 1 base, and 6 bases separated the two germline ends. The CDR3 covers 15 residues. The CDR3 DNA is TGTGCCAGCAGCTTACGTGGATCCTATAATTCACCCCTCCACTTT. This translates into CASSLRGSYNSPLHF.

The rearrangement joins TRBV28 to TRBJ1-2; no clear D gene. Germline CDR1 reads MDHEN; CDR2 reads SYDVKM. Trimming left V 7 bases short and J 3 bases short, with 9 bases between. The length of the CDR3 is 12 residues. CDR3: CASTSTHYGYTF. In nucleotides, the CDR3 is TGTGCCAGCACAAGCACCCACTATGGCTACACCTTC.

This chain connects TRBV5-6 to TRBJ1-2, with D possibly TRBD1 on 6 matching bases. The CDR3 is 17 amino acids. Trimming shortened V by 4 bases and J by 0 bases, and 19 bases separated the two germline ends. CDR1 and CDR2 from the germline V gene are SGHDT and YYEEEE. The CDR3 DNA follows: TGTGCCAGCAGCCAGAAGAGTCAGGGGCCACCTAACTATGGCTACACCTTC. Amino acids: CASSQKSQGPPNYGYTF.

There are a few counts of this clone. The CDR3 DNA sequence: TGTGCCAGCAGCTTGGTGGGTCATGGCGACACTGAAGCTTTCTTT. It specifies CASSLVGHGDTEAFF. The J gene is TRBJ1-1, the V gene TRBV4-2; D unresolved. Germline V gene lookup returns CDR1 LGHNA and CDR2 YNFKEQ. CDR3 size: 15 residues. The V end lost 5 bases, the J end lost 3 bases, and 16 bases lay between the germline ends.

This clone was counted ten times or more. The chain joins TRBV14 to TRBJ2-3; no clear D. Trimming took off 1 base at V and 6 bases at J, with 2 bases between the two ends. This CDR3 has 11 residues. Germline values: CDR1 SGHDN, CDR2 FVKESK. The CDR3 region has the DNA TGTGCCAGCAGCCAAGTTGATACGCAGTATTTT. Its protein product is CASSQVDTQYF.

The chain combines TRBV5-4 with TRBJ2-7; TRBD1 agrees at 8 bases. Germline CDR1 SGHNT, CDR2 YYREEE (reference sequence). The trim removed 0 bases at V and 6 bases at J, leaving 8 bases unmatched. The CDR3 extends over 15 amino acids. The DNA of the CDR3 is TGTGCCAGCAGCTTGGTCGGACAGGGCGCTTCCGAGCAGTACTTC. It translates to CASSLVGQGASEQYF.

This clone was observed a handful of times. This chain connects TRBV14 to TRBJ2-5, with 7 positions matching TRBD2. V gave up 1 base and J gave up 4 bases; unmatched junction bases: 9. The CDR3 spans 16 residues. Germline CDR1 and CDR2: SGHDN and FVKESK. The DNA for the CDR3 is TGTGCCAGCAGCCAAGGGGTTGCGGGAGACCCAGAGACCCAGTACTTC. Translation gives CASSQGVAGDPETQYF.

This clone was detected only a few times. The chain couples TRBV19 to TRBJ1-2; D is possibly TRBD1 (5 bases). The CDR3 has 14 residues. CDR1 is LNHDA and CDR2 is SQIVND in the germline V gene (reference sequence). The V end was cut by 5 bases, the J end by 4 bases, with 14 bases between. CDR3 DNA sequence: TGTGCCAGTAGTTTGAGGACACCGTTCTATGGCTACACCTTC. This translates into CASSLRTPFYGYTF. The complete variable domain, with remaining parts taken from reference TRBV19 and TRBJ1-2, reads DGGITQSPKYLFRKEGQNVTLSCEQNLNHDAMYWYRQDPGQGLRLIYYSQIVNDFQKGDIAEGYSVSREKKESFPLTVTSAQKNPTAFYLCASSLRTPFYGYTFGSGTRLTVV.

In DNA, the CDR3 is TGTGCCAGCAGCGTAGATCCGGTACAGGGGATGAACACTGAAGCTTTCTTT. This translates into CASSVDPVQGMNTEAFF. V is TRBV9 and J is TRBJ1-1; TRBD1 agrees at 7 bases. The CDR3 totals 17 residues. V lost 0 bases to trimming and J lost 0 bases; unmatched junction nucleotides: 8. Germline loops: CDR1 SGDLS, CDR2 YYNGEE. Complete variable domain (other parts from reference TRBV9 and TRBJ1-1): DSGVTQTPKHLITATGQRVTLRCSPRSGDLSVYWYQQSLDQGLQFLIQYYNGEERAKGNILERFSAQQFPDLHSELNLSSLELGDSALYFCASSVDPVQGMNTEAFFGQGTRLTVV.

In the case of this clone: The sample holds other DNA sequences that translate to the same CDR3. This sequence joins TRBV19 and TRBJ2-7, with D possibly matching TRBD2 (6 bases). The ends were cut back, 3 bases at V and 1 base at J, with 10 bases in the middle. Germline V lookup: CDR1 LNHDA, CDR2 SQIVND (reference sequence). The CDR3 is made up of 14 amino acids. Written as DNA, the CDR3 is TGTGCCAGTAGTATCCAGGCGGGGTCCTACGAGCAGTACTTC. It translates to CASSIQAGSYEQYF.

The chain joins TRBV5-4 to TRBJ1-1; 10 bases line up with TRBD1. V shed 4 bases and J 5 bases; nucleotides not matched to a gene: 5. CDR1 is SGHNT and CDR2 is YYREEE in the germline V gene (reference sequence). This CDR3 has 14 residues. The CDR3 nucleotides read TGTGCCAGCAGCGGACAGGGGGGGAGGACTGAAGCTTTCTTT. It codes for CASSGQGGRTEAFF. Using reference TRBV5-4 and TRBJ1-1 for the parts outside the CDR3, the full variable domain is ETGVTQSPTHLIKTRGQQVTLRCSSQSGHNTVSWYQQALGQGPQFIFQYYREEENGRGNFPPRFSGLQFPNYSSELNVNALELDDSALYLCASSGQGGRTEAFFGQGTRLTVV.

This rearrangement joins TRBV27 to TRBJ1-1; tentative D call: TRBD1 (6 bases). The CDR3 covers 16 residues. Germline CDR1 is MNHEY and CDR2 is SMNVEV (reference sequence). Trimming took 4 bases from V and 6 from J, leaving 21 bases between them. The CDR3 sequence is CASSSQHREGRPEAFF. The CDR3 DNA is TGTGCCAGCAGTTCCCAGCACAGGGAGGGTCGCCCTGAAGCTTTCTTT.

This clone occurred a few times. CDR3 coding DNA: TGTGCCAGCAGCTTAGATCCAATAACAGGGGAGACCCAGTACTTC. It encodes CASSLDPITGETQYF. The chain carries TRBV11-2 and TRBJ2-5; TRBD1 is a possible D gene (6 bases). Germline V gene data show CDR1 as SGHAT and CDR2 as FQNNGV. The CDR3 has 15 residues. The V gene lost 0 bases and the J gene lost 5 bases, with 13 bases spanning the gap.

The V gene is TRBV14, the J gene TRBJ1-2; D remains ambiguous. The CDR3 has 13 residues. Trimming left V 4 bases short and J 8 bases short, with 14 bases between. CDR1 is SGHDN, CDR2 FVKESK, per germline. This chain's CDR3 is CASSPSGYIGYTF. CDR3 sequence (DNA): TGTGCCAGCAGCCCCTCGGGTTATATCGGCTACACCTTC.

This clone was counted once. The gene calls are TRBV10-3 and TRBJ2-1, with D hard to call. CDR3 length: 11 amino acids. Looked up from germline, CDR1 is ENHRY and CDR2 is SYGVKD. Trimming stripped 6 bases from V and 7 bases from J, with 7 bases between. The CDR3 reads CAIRLKNEQFF. The DNA of the CDR3 is TGTGCCATCAGACTCAAGAATGAGCAGTTCTTC.

This clone showed up just a few times. Lacking the conserved final phenylalanine or tryptophan, this CDR3 likely reflects a read error. Because the CDR3's place on the DNA is in doubt, the DNA is left out and the CDR3 is given as listed by TCRdb. V is TRBV10-1 and J is TRBJ2-7; the D call in the table, TRBD1, was not verified against the DNA. Inclusive of both ends, the CDR3 amounts to 11 amino acids. Germline V gene data show CDR1 as WNHNN and CDR2 as SYGVQD (reference sequence). CDR3 sequence reads: CASSDRDRLFL.

This clone was detected only a few times. The chain carries TRBV12-5 and TRBJ1-5, with 9 bases identical to TRBD1. Germline trimming cut 4 bases from V and 11 bases from J; bases unmatched to any gene: 9. Germline-derived CDR1 and CDR2 are LGHNT and FRNRAP. This CDR3 contains 14 residues. DNA for the CDR3: TGTGCTAGTGGTTCCGGACAGGGGAGAATGGCCCAGCATTTT. Protein sequence: CASGSGQGRMAQHF.

The V and J genes are TRBV20-1 and TRBJ2-5, with D unclear. V was cut by 4 bases and J by 4 bases, with 7 bases left in between. This CDR3 has 11 residues. Germline lookup yields CDR1 DFQATT and CDR2 SNEGSKA (reference sequence). The CDR3 sequence is CSAMKRETQYF. In DNA form, the CDR3 reads TGCAGTGCTATGAAACGAGAGACCCAGTACTTC.

As for this clone: At one end the junction does not follow the germline gene, possibly because of a read error. The same CDR3 can be traced to other DNA sequences in this sample. The chain links TRBV7-8 to TRBJ1-5; no reliable D call. There are 13 residues in the CDR3. The germline V gene has CDR1 SGHVS and CDR2 FQNEAQ. CDR3 nucleotide sequence: TGCGCCAGCAGCTTAGATTTGAATCAGCCCCAGCATTTT. It is translated as CASSLDLNQPQHF.

J is TRBJ2-5 and V is TRBV2; D is perhaps TRBD2 (6 bases). The CDR3 length is 14 residues. Looked up from germline, CDR1 is SNHLY and CDR2 is FYNNEI. The V end was cut by 0 bases, the J end by 5 bases, with 10 bases between. CDR3: CASSEAGGLETQYF. The DNA for the CDR3 is TGTGCCAGCAGTGAAGCGGGGGGATTGGAGACCCAGTACTTC.